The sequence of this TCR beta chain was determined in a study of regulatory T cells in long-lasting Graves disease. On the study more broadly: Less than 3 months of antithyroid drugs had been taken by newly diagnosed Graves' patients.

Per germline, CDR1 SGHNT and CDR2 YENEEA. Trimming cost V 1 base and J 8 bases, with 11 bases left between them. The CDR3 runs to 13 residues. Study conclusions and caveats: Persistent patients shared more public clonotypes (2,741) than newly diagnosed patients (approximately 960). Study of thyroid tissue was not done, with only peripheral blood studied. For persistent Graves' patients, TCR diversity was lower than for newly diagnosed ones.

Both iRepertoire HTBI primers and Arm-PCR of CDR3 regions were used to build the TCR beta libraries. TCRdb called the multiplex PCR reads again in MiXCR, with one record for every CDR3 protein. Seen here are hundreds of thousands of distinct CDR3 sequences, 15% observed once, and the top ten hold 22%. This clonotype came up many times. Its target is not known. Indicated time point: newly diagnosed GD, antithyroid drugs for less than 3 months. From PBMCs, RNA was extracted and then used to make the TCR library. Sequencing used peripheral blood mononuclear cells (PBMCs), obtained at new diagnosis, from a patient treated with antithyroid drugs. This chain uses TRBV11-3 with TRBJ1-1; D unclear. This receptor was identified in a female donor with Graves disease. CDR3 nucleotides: TGTGCCAGCAGCTTAGTCCCTGGGAGGGAAGCTTTCTTT. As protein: CASSLVPGREAFF. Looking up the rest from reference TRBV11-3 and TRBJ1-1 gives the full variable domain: EAGVVQSPRYKIIEKKQPVAFWCNPISGHNTLYWYLQNLGQGPELLIRYENEEAVDDSQLPKDRFSAERLKGVDSTLKIQPAELGDSAVYLCASSLVPGREAFFGQGTRLTVV.